One and the same sample provided the 32 T cell receptor beta chains below, sequenced in a study of blood T cells in healthy people across ages. For the second PCR, which ran for roughly 7 to 11 cycles, a sample-barcoded 5' primer and a J-beta primer mix were used. MiXCR, applied by TCRdb to the 5' RACE reads, yields one record per CDR3 protein. The top ten clones hold roughly 13% of a sample with 600,000 to 800,000 distinct CDR3 sequences, roughly half of them seen once. Material for sequencing was blood. The receptors derive from a woman at least 80 years old in good health.

Concerning this clonotype: This may be a read error, as it is one base from a much larger clone. The rearrangement uses TRBV12-3 or TRBV12-4 and TRBJ2-4; 7 bases fit TRBD1. V dropped 4 bases and J dropped 13; count of bases not matched to a gene: 16. This CDR3 has 15 amino acids. The CDR3 reads CASSSGQAPLLKQYF. The DNA for the CDR3 is TGTGCCAGCAGTTCTGGACAGGCCCCTCTCTTAAAGCAGTACTTC.

The chain joins TRBV12-3 or TRBV12-4 to TRBJ1-5, with 9 bases identical to TRBD1. The V and J ends lost 3 bases and 7 bases, in that order; junction bases with no gene match: 10. The CDR3 extends over 16 amino acids. CDR3 DNA: TGTGCCAGCAGTTTCTCTACAGGGACAGGGATACAGCCCCAGCATTTT. It is translated as CASSFSTGTGIQPQHF.

This clonotype was detected many times. V usage is TRBV27 and J usage is TRBJ2-1, with a tentative D call TRBD2 (5 bases). In germline, CDR1 is MNHEY, CDR2 SMNVEV (reference sequence). The CDR3 extends over 15 amino acids. V was cut by 6 bases and J by 0 bases, with 12 bases left in between. DNA of the CDR3: TGTGCCAGCAGGGTCGGGGAAAGCTCCTACAATGAGCAGTTCTTC. Amino acid sequence: CASRVGESSYNEQFF.

This clonotype showed up just a few times. The chain joins TRBV7-2 to TRBJ2-3; TRBD2 matches at 8 bases. V lost 1 base to trimming and J lost 7 bases; unmatched junction nucleotides: 7. The CDR3 has 15 residues. Per germline, CDR1 SGHTA and CDR2 FQGNSA. The CDR3 region is CASSLGVTSVNTQYF. CDR3 nucleotides: TGTGCCAGCAGCTTAGGGGTGACTAGCGTAAATACGCAGTATTTT.

In regard to this clonotype: A much larger clone lies a single base off, so this may be a read error. No DNA is shown, since the ends of the CDR3 on it are uncertain; the CDR3 is the one TCRdb lists. J is TRBJ2-4 and V is TRBV12-1; no DNA check was done on the table's D call, TRBD2. TRBV12-1 counts as a pseudogene. The CDR3 comprises 15 residues, both ends counted. Here the CDR3 reads CATTVARGAKHIQYF.

This clonotype appeared many times. V and J are TRBV28 and TRBJ1-5; D unresolved. Deletions cut 2 bases from V and 7 bases from J, with 3 bases between. In germline, CDR1 is MDHEN, CDR2 SYDVKM. The CDR3 length is 11 residues. CDR3 coding DNA: TGTGCCAGCAGTTTAGGGCAGCCCCAGCATTTT. Translating gives CASSLGQPQHF.

This clonotype was counted at least ten times. V and J are TRBV7-2 and TRBJ2-1; D not certain. There are 15 residues in the CDR3. Germline V gene lookup returns CDR1 SGHTA and CDR2 FQGNSA. Deletions cut 1 base from V and 6 bases from J, with 13 bases between. The CDR3 spells CASSLEAQPFNEQFF. Written as DNA, the CDR3 is TGTGCCAGCAGCTTAGAGGCCCAACCCTTCAATGAGCAGTTCTTC.

This clonotype was observed at least ten times. The chain is built from TRBV18 and TRBJ1-2; the match to TRBD1 covers 9 bases. With 2 bases clipped from V and 7 bases from J, the junction kept 11 bases outside the gene matches. CDR1 and CDR2 (germline): KGHSH, LQKENI. This CDR3 region has 16 residues. CDR3 in amino acids: CASSPNEQGQGCGYTF. The DNA for the CDR3 is TGTGCCAGCTCACCAAACGAGCAGGGACAGGGTTGTGGCTACACCTTC.

This clonotype has at least ten counts. DNA for the CDR3: TGTGCCAGCAGCCCGCGCCCGGATAACTATGGCTACACCTTC. This sequence encodes CASSPRPDNYGYTF. J is TRBJ1-2 and V is TRBV7-6; no firm D call. The CDR3 contains 14 residues. CDR1 SGHVS and CDR2 FNYEAQ come from the germline V gene. V shed 5 bases and J shed 1 base, with 11 bases lying between them.

The rearrangement joins TRBV19 to TRBJ1-4, with no clear D. V was cut by 3 bases and J by 0 bases, with 11 bases left in between. Germline lookup yields CDR1 LNHDA and CDR2 SQIVND (reference sequence). The CDR3 covers 16 residues. The chain's CDR3 is CASSIPQEATNEKLFF. In DNA form, the CDR3 reads TGTGCCAGTAGTATCCCCCAGGAGGCAACTAATGAAAAACTGTTTTTT. Full variable domain (rest looked up from reference TRBV19 and TRBJ1-4): DGGITQSPKYLFRKEGQNVTLSCEQNLNHDAMYWYRQDPGQGLRLIYYSQIVNDFQKGDIAEGYSVSREKKESFPLTVTSAQKNPTAFYLCASSIPQEATNEKLFFGSGTQLSVL.

This clonotype was seen a handful of times. The chain combines TRBV2 with TRBJ1-5; 7 bases fit TRBD1. Looked up from germline, CDR1 is SNHLY and CDR2 is FYNNEI. With V trimmed by 2 bases and J by 5 bases, 6 bases remained unmatched. The CDR3 covers 15 residues. DNA for the CDR3: TGTGCCAGCAGTGAAAGGGCCAGGGGGGATCAGCCCCAGCATTTT. Residues: CASSERARGDQPQHF.

This clonotype was counted many times. In DNA, the CDR3 is TGTGCCAGCAGTAGACGACATACCCGGGAAAACACTGAAGCTTTCTTT. Translating gives CASSRRHTRENTEAFF. The V gene is TRBV6-5, the J gene TRBJ1-1; D uncertain. V lost 5 bases, J lost 2 bases, and 18 bases lay in between. Germline CDR1 MNHEY, CDR2 SVGAGI. This CDR3 spans 16 amino acids.

This clonotype appeared a few times. The chain combines TRBV20-1 with TRBJ1-5; D is ambiguous. CDR1 and CDR2 from the germline V gene are DFQATT and SNEGSKA (reference sequence). CDR3 length: 15 amino acids. Trimming stripped 1 base from V and 1 base from J, with 11 bases between. The CDR3 DNA follows: TGCAGTGCTAGAGGGGTGTTAACGAGCAATCAGCCCCAGCATTTT. The encoded protein is CSARGVLTSNQPQHF.

The chain has TRBV12-3 or TRBV12-4 and TRBJ1-2; no reliable D call. Trimming shortened V by 6 bases and J by 6 bases, and 11 bases separated the two germline ends. The CDR3 length is 12 residues. The CDR3 sequence: CASSPRLNGYTF. CDR3 nucleotides: TGTGCCAGCAGCCCAAGGTTGAATGGCTACACCTTC.

This clonotype has a count of ten or more. The chain employs TRBV27 and TRBJ2-1, with D perhaps matching TRBD2 (6 bases). V was trimmed by 8 bases and J by 1 base, leaving 15 bases between them. CDR1 is MNHEY and CDR2 is SMNVEV in the germline V gene (reference sequence). The CDR3 sequence is 15 residues long. The CDR3 DNA reads as TGTGCCAGCGGCTCGGGCGGGACGTCCTACAATGAGCAGTTCTTC. Translating gives CASGSGGTSYNEQFF.

Ten or more counts support this clonotype. Given a much more abundant clone one base away, this may be a read error. The chain combines TRBV5-6 with TRBJ2-3, with a possible D match to TRBD2 (5 bases). The length of the CDR3 is 13 residues. Germline assignment: CDR1 SGHDT and CDR2 YYEEEE. V lost 4 bases to trimming and J lost 3 bases, with 9 bases between them. The CDR3 reads CASSVEATDTQYF. The CDR3 DNA follows: TGTGCCAGCAGCGTGGAGGCAACAGATACGCAGTATTTT.

This clonotype was found many times. V and J are TRBV5-1 and TRBJ2-3, with a possible D match to TRBD1 (6 bases). V shed 0 bases and J shed 3 bases, with 11 bases lying between them. CDR1 SGHRS and CDR2 YFSETQ come from the germline V gene. CDR3 length equals 15 residues. In nucleotides, the CDR3 is TGCGCCAGCAGCTTGGAGGGGGTCGGGACAGATACGCAGTATTTT. Protein sequence: CASSLEGVGTDTQYF.

Concerning this clonotype itself: A junction end diverges from the germline sequence, so it may reflect a read error. The rearrangement joins TRBV7-9 to TRBJ2-5; 7 bases are a match to TRBD1. The CDR3 is 15 amino acids. Germline lookup yields CDR1 SEHNR and CDR2 FQNEAQ (reference sequence). CDR3 residues: CTSSPRTGSYDWQYF. CDR3 nucleotide sequence: TGTACCAGCAGCCCCCGGACAGGTTCTTACGATTGGCAGTACTTC. Variable domain in full (rest from reference TRBV7-9 and TRBJ2-5): DTGVSQNPRHKITKRGQNVTFRCDPISEHNRLYWYRQTLGQGPEFLTYFQNEAQLEKSRLLSDRFSAERPKGSFSTLEIQRTEQGDSAMYLCTSSPRTGSYDWQYFGPGTRLLVL.

V gene TRBV29-1 combines with J gene TRBJ1-4; D is undetermined. Trimming cost V 7 bases and J 0 bases, with 9 bases left between them. Germline CDR1 is SQVTM and CDR2 is ANQGSEA. The CDR3 contains 13 residues. CDR3 region: CSGINATNEKLFF. Written as DNA, the CDR3 is TGCAGCGGTATAAACGCAACTAATGAAAAACTGTTTTTT.

The sample holds a few counts of this clonotype. This chain joins TRBV12-3 or TRBV12-4 and TRBJ2-1, with a weak D call TRBD1 (6 bases). Trimming left V 10 bases short and J 6 bases short, with 16 bases between. The CDR3 consists of 13 residues. DNA of the CDR3: TGTGCCACCCTACGACAGGCCCGCAATGAGCAGTTCTTC. Encoded protein: CATLRQARNEQFF.

The rearrangement links TRBV2 to TRBJ2-7; D uncertain. The CDR3 has 13 amino acids. V gave up 7 bases and J gave up 2 bases, with 12 bases separating them. Per germline, CDR1 SNHLY and CDR2 FYNNEI. The CDR3 sequence is CASIGASAYEQYF. CDR3 sequence (DNA): TGTGCCAGCATCGGTGCTTCCGCCTACGAGCAGTACTTC.

This clonotype has just a few counts. V and J are TRBV12-3 or TRBV12-4 and TRBJ2-2, with D tentatively TRBD2 (5 bases). The CDR3 runs to 15 residues. V lost 4 bases, J lost 0 bases, and 9 bases lay in between. This CDR3 is CASSYLGANTGELFF. CDR3 nucleotides: TGTGCCAGCAGTTATTTGGGAGCGAACACCGGGGAGCTGTTTTTT.

Many counts were recorded for this clonotype. The chain uses TRBV2 and TRBJ2-1, with D unresolved. The germline CDR1 and CDR2 sequences are SNHLY and FYNNEI. V gave up 6 bases and J gave up 12 bases, with 18 bases separating them. The CDR3 is 13 residues long. As DNA, the CDR3 is TGTGCCAGCAGCCTGACAACCCGACAAACGCAGTTCTTC. Translation: CASSLTTRQTQFF.

Written as DNA, the CDR3 is TGTGCCAGCAGTTTATTATCCAACGGGGCCGGGAATGAGCAGTTCTTC. Translated, it gives CASSLLSNGAGNEQFF. The gene calls are TRBV27 and TRBJ2-1; D possibly matches TRBD1 or TRBD2 (5 bases each). The V and J ends lost 1 base and 7 bases respectively, with 17 bases between them. The CDR3 has 16 amino acids. Germline V gene data show CDR1 as MNHEY and CDR2 as SMNVEV (reference sequence).

The chain links TRBV15 to TRBJ1-2; no reliable D call. Trimming pared 0 bases from V and 2 bases from J, leaving 13 bases between. This CDR3 region has 16 residues. Per the germline V gene, CDR1 is LNHNV and CDR2 is YYDKDF (reference sequence). The CDR3 protein is CATSRDSRSANYGYTF. The CDR3 DNA reads TGTGCCACCAGCAGAGATTCCCGATCGGCAAACTATGGCTACACCTTC.

The chain links TRBV28 to TRBJ1-5; weak D call: TRBD1 (6 bases). The CDR3 runs 15 residues. V was trimmed by 6 bases and J by 4 bases, leaving 16 bases between them. CDR1 MDHEN and CDR2 SYDVKM come from the germline V gene. CDR3 loop: CASSRQASRNQPQHF. CDR3 coding DNA: TGTGCCAGCAGCCGACAGGCCTCGCGAAATCAGCCCCAGCATTTT.

V and J are TRBV15 and TRBJ1-5; D not resolved. The germline V gene encodes CDR1 LNHNV and CDR2 YYDKDF (reference sequence). The CDR3 runs 15 residues. Trimming shortened V by 3 bases and J by 5 bases, and 14 bases separated the two germline ends. As DNA, the CDR3 is TGTGCCACCAGCAGCTGGGCAGAAGTCGATCAGCCCCAGCATTTT. It yields the protein CATSSWAEVDQPQHF. The whole variable domain, filled in from reference TRBV15 and TRBJ1-5, reads DAMVIQNPRYQVTQFGKPVTLSCSQTLNHNVMYWYQQKSSQAPKLLFHYYDKDFNNEADTPDNFQSRRPNTSFCFLDIRSPGLGDTAMYLCATSSWAEVDQPQHFGDGTRLSIL.

The chain is built from TRBV5-4 and TRBJ2-3; 7 bases match TRBD1. V lost 3 bases and J lost 0; bases outside the gene matches: 4. CDR1 is SGHNT and CDR2 is YYREEE in the germline V gene (reference sequence). The CDR3 totals 15 residues. The CDR3 region is CASSYQGVSTDTQYF. CDR3 nucleotides: TGTGCCAGCAGCTACCAGGGGGTTAGCACAGATACGCAGTATTTT.

The chain carries TRBV5-1 and TRBJ1-1; D is possibly TRBD1 (6 bases). CDR1 and CDR2 (germline): SGHRS, YFSETQ. The CDR3 length is 14 residues. V gave up 8 bases and J gave up 0 bases, with 14 bases separating them. This chain's CDR3 is CASVPGHLNTEAFF. The CDR3 bases are TGCGCCAGTGTGCCGGGACACTTGAACACTGAAGCTTTCTTT.

Comment on this clonotype: A read error may explain this, as a much larger clone is one base away. The chain is built from TRBV2 and TRBJ2-7; D is ambiguous. Between the trimmed V and J ends, which lost 8 bases and 7 bases, there was a span of 21 bases. The length of the CDR3 is 14 residues. Germline V lookup: CDR1 SNHLY, CDR2 FYNNEI. CDR3 amino acids: CASSILTSYNEQYF. The DNA of the CDR3 is TGTGCCAGCTCGATTCTAACCAGTTACAATGAGCAGTACTTC.

Concerning this clonotype itself: One junction end disagrees with the germline gene, perhaps due to a read error. The chain links TRBV6-5 to TRBJ1-1, with 7 bases fitting TRBD1. Germline V lookup: CDR1 MNHEY, CDR2 SVGAGI. This CDR3 has 16 amino acids. CDR3 DNA: TGTGCCGGCAGTTACTCGCCCGGGACAGCAAACACCGAAGCTTTCTTT. Protein sequence: CAGSYSPGTANTEAFF.

This sequence joins TRBV9 and TRBJ2-4, with a possible D match to TRBD1 (6 bases). The better agreement between TRBJ2-7 and the DNA end casts doubt on the J call. The germline V gene has CDR1 SGDLS and CDR2 YYNGEE. The CDR3 covers 15 residues. The CDR3 sequence: CASSASGTPTYEQYF. For the CDR3, the DNA is TGTGCCAGCAGCGCCTCCGGGACACCGACTTACGAGCAGTACTTC.